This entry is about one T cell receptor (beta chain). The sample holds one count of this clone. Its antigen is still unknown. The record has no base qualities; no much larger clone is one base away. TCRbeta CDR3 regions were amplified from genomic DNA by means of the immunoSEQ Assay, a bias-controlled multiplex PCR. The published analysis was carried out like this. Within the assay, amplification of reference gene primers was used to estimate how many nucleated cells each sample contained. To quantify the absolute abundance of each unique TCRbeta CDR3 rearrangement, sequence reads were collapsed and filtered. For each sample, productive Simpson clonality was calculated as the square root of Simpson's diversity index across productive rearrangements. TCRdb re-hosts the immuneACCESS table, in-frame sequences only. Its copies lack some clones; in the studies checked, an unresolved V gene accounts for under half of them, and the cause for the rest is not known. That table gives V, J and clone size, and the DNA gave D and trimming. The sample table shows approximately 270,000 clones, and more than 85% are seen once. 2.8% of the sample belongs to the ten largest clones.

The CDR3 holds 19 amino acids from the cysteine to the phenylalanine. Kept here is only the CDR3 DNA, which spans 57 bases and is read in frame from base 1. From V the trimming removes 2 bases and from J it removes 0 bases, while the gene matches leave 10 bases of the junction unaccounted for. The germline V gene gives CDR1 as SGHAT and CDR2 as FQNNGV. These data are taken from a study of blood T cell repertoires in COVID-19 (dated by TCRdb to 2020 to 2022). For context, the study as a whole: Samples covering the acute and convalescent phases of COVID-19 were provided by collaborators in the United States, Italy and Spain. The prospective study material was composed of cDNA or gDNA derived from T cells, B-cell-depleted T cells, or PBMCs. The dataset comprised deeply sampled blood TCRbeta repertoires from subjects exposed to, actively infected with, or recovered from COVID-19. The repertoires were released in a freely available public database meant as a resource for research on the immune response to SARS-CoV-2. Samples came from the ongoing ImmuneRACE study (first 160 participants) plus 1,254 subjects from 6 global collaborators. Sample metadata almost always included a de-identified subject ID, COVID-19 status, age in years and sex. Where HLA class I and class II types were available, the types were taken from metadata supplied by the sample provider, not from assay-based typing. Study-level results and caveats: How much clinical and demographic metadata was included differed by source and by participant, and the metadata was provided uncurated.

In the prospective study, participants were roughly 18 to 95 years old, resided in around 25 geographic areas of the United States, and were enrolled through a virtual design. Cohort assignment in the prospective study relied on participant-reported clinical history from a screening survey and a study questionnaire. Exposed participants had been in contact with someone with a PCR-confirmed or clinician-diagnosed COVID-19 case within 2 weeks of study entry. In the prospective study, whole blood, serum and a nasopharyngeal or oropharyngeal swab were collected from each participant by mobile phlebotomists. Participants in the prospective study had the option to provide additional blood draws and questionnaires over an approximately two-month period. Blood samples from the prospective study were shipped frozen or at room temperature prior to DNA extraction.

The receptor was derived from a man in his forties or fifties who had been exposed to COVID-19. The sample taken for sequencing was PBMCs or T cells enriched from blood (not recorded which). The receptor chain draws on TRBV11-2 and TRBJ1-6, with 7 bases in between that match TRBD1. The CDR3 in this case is CASSLYGVAGGSYNSPLHF. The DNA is TGTGCCAGCAGCTTATATGGTGTGGCAGGGGGCTCCTATAATTCACCCCTCCACTTT.